The next 21 T cell receptor beta chains were all read from a single sample in a study of blood T cell repertoires in COVID-19. Libraries were prepared by immunoSEQ multiplex PCR; TCRdb keeps only in-frame clonotypes and omits some of them. The sample includes about 280,000 clones, around 85% seen only once; the top ten take about 2.5%. The sequenced material came from PBMCs or T cells enriched from blood (not recorded which). Receptors were obtained from a woman between 50 and 59 years old who had recovered from COVID-19.

This sequence joins TRBV18 and TRBJ1-2; 7 nucleotides agree with TRBD1. Trimming took 3 bases from V and 2 from J; bases not matched to a gene: 3. Per the germline V gene, CDR1 is KGHSH and CDR2 is LQKENI. This CDR3 has 14 residues. The CDR3 reads CASSPSTGNYGYTF. In nucleotides, the CDR3 is TGTGCCAGCTCACCCTCGACAGGGAACTATGGCTACACCTTC.

The chain has TRBV12-3 or TRBV12-4 and TRBJ1-5; D gene uncertain. The CDR3 totals 13 residues. V lost 4 bases to trimming and J lost 0 bases, with 4 bases between them. The CDR3 nucleotides read TGTGCCAGCAGTTACTCTAGCAATCAGCCCCAGCATTTT. It codes for CASSYSSNQPQHF.

The rearrangement uses TRBV12-3 or TRBV12-4 and TRBJ1-1; D may be TRBD1 (5 bases). With 8 bases removed from V and 1 base from J, the gap between germline ends came to 11 bases. This CDR3 is built from 13 residues. The CDR3, as DNA: TGTGCCAGCGGGGCTCAGCGGAACACTGAAGCTTTCTTT. Protein product: CASGAQRNTEAFF.

The chain couples TRBV29-1 to TRBJ1-1, with D possibly TRBD1 on 6 matching bases. V was trimmed by 3 bases and J by 1 base, leaving 9 bases between them. From germline, CDR1 is SQVTM and CDR2 ANQGSEA. CDR3 length: 13 residues. For the CDR3, the DNA is TGCAGCGTTGATAGGGGACAGAACACTGAAGCTTTCTTT. Translating gives CSVDRGQNTEAFF.

This rearrangement joins TRBV29-1 to TRBJ2-3; D ambiguous. V lost 4 bases, J lost 4 bases, and 6 bases lay in between. This CDR3 contains 11 residues. The germline V gene has CDR1 SQVTM and CDR2 ANQGSEA. DNA for the CDR3: TGCAGCGTTGGTGACTCAGATACGCAGTATTTT. Protein product: CSVGDSDTQYF.

This sequence joins TRBV5-1 and TRBJ2-3; 9 nucleotides match TRBD2. The CDR3 is 16 amino acids. Germline V gene data show CDR1 as SGHRS and CDR2 as YFSETQ. J lost 3 bases, V lost 0 bases, and 5 bases had no gene match. CDR3 loop: CASSLEIAGATDTQYF. CDR3 nucleotides: TGCGCCAGCAGCTTGGAGATAGCGGGAGCTACAGATACGCAGTATTTT.

This clone was counted a single time. Here the CDR3 DNA reads TGTGCCAGCAGCAATTCGTTCCTAGGTTTCTACGAGCAGTACTTC. It is translated as CASSNSFLGFYEQYF. V and J are TRBV21-1 and TRBJ2-7; TRBD2 is the table's D call and was not checked against the DNA. TRBV21-1 is marked as a pseudogene. The CDR3 contains 15 residues.

The J gene is TRBJ2-3, the V gene TRBV9, with 11 bases identical to TRBD2. Germline V gene lookup returns CDR1 SGDLS and CDR2 YYNGEE. V trimming: 4 bases; J trimming: 4 bases; junction bases outside the gene matches: 2. The CDR3 is made up of 14 amino acids. CDR3 sequence: CASSTSGGADTQYF. CDR3 DNA sequence: TGTGCCAGCAGCACTAGCGGGGGTGCAGATACGCAGTATTTT.

The V call is TRBV24-1, the J call TRBJ1-5; D is possibly TRBD1 (6 bases). This CDR3 has 15 residues. The germline V gene has CDR1 KGHDR and CDR2 SFDVKD. Trimming removed 3 bases at V and 3 bases at J, with 11 bases between. The CDR3 bases are TGTGCCACCAGTGATCGGACAGAGCCCAATCAGCCCCAGCATTTT. This gives the protein CATSDRTEPNQPQHF.

This clone was observed once. DNA of the CDR3: TGTGCCAGCAGCTTACATCGGGCAGGCGGGGAAAACATTCAGTACTTC. Its translation: CASSLHRAGGENIQYF. J is TRBJ2-4 and V is TRBV7-3; D possibly corresponds to TRBD2 (6 bases). The CDR3 runs 16 residues. Per the germline V gene, CDR1 is SGHTA and CDR2 is FQGTGA. The ends were cut back, 2 bases at V and 5 bases at J, with 16 bases in the middle.

The chain has TRBV27 and TRBJ2-1; 7 positions agree with TRBD1. The CDR3 covers 15 residues. V gave up 4 bases and J gave up 4 bases; unmatched junction bases: 7. CDR1 and CDR2 from the germline V gene are MNHEY and SMNVEV (reference sequence). The CDR3 DNA reads as TGTGCCAGCAGTTCCGACAGGGACGTGTACAATGAGCAGTTCTTC. It is translated as CASSSDRDVYNEQFF.

The rearrangement joins TRBV11-2 to TRBJ2-1, with D unclear. The V end was cut by 2 bases, the J end by 5 bases, with 7 bases between. The CDR3 runs to 13 residues. Germline CDR1 and CDR2: SGHAT and FQNNGV. The CDR3 reads CASSLIQNNEQFF. The CDR3 DNA follows: TGTGCCAGCAGCTTAATCCAGAACAATGAGCAGTTCTTC.

This rearrangement joins TRBV3-1 (or the pseudogene TRBV3-2) to TRBJ2-1, with D unresolved. The CDR3 totals 16 residues. V dropped 0 bases and J dropped 0 bases, with 9 bases sitting between them. The germline gives CDR1 LGHDT, CDR2 YNNKEL (reference sequence). CDR3 in DNA: TGTGCCAGCAGCCAAGATGCTAAGAGCTCCTACAATGAGCAGTTCTTC. It encodes CASSQDAKSSYNEQFF.

The chain has TRBV10-2 and TRBJ2-4, with 9 nucleotides matching TRBD1. CDR1 and CDR2 from the germline V gene are WSHSY and SAAADI. Trimming at V came to 6 bases and at J to 3 bases, leaving 6 bases not matched to a gene. The CDR3 is 15 amino acids. The CDR3 loop is CASRFTTGGKNIQYF. In DNA, the CDR3 is TGCGCCAGCAGGTTCACGACAGGGGGCAAAAACATTCAGTACTTC.

This chain joins TRBV7-6 and TRBJ2-1, with TRBD2 as a possible D gene (6 bases). The V and J ends lost 4 bases and 4 bases respectively, with 20 bases between them. The CDR3 totals 17 residues. Germline V lookup: CDR1 SGHVS, CDR2 FNYEAQ. CDR3: CASSSLGWVAEYNEQFF. CDR3 sequence (DNA): TGTGCCAGCAGCTCCCTCGGCTGGGTAGCGGAATACAATGAGCAGTTCTTC.

The rearrangement joins TRBV6-5 to TRBJ1-5, with TRBD1 matching over 8 bases. Per germline, CDR1 MNHEY and CDR2 SVGAGI. The CDR3 consists of 15 residues. Trimming removed 6 bases from V and 5 bases from J; junction bases left unmatched: 9. CDR3 coding DNA: TGTGCCAGCAGGGGGATCGACAGGGGCGATCAGCCCCAGCATTTT. Translation: CASRGIDRGDQPQHF.

V is TRBV5-1 and J is TRBJ2-2, with a tentative D call TRBD2 (6 bases). Trimming shortened V by 4 bases and J by 3 bases, and 22 bases separated the two germline ends. Germline lookup yields CDR1 SGHRS and CDR2 YFSETQ. The CDR3 has 18 residues. CDR3 coding DNA: TGCGCCAGCAGCGAAGGAAGGGGACTTCATCTGCACACCGGGGAGCTGTTTTTT. This sequence encodes CASSEGRGLHLHTGELFF.

V and J are TRBV5-1 and TRBJ2-7, with TRBD2 matching over 13 bases. The CDR3 consists of 18 residues. The V and J ends lost 4 bases and 5 bases, in that order; junction bases with no gene match: 15. Looked up from germline, CDR1 is SGHRS and CDR2 is YFSETQ. The CDR3 protein is CASSQGTSGMVLRDEQYF. CDR3 nucleotides: TGCGCCAGCAGCCAAGGGACTAGCGGGATGGTGTTGCGCGACGAGCAGTACTTC.

CDR3 protein: CASSQAYRGGPGNEQFF. The CDR3 nucleotides read TGTGCCAGCAGCCAAGCTTATCGGGGGGGGCCGGGCAATGAGCAGTTCTTC. J is TRBJ2-1 and V is TRBV3-1 (or the pseudogene TRBV3-2); the match to TRBD2 covers 8 bases. Germline CDR1 LGHDT, CDR2 YNNKEL (reference sequence). CDR3 length: 17 residues. Trimming cost V 1 base and J 6 bases; bases outside gene matches: 11.

The rearrangement links TRBV4-2 to TRBJ2-2, with 9 bases lining up with TRBD1. The CDR3 is 19 residues long. Trimming took 1 base from V and 4 from J; bases not matched to a gene: 13. Germline-derived CDR1 and CDR2 are LGHNA and YNFKEQ. CDR3 coding DNA: TGTGCCAGCAGCCAAGCTGCACCTTTGGGACAGGGAGGCACCGGGGAGCTGTTTTTT. Translating gives CASSQAAPLGQGGTGELFF.

V gene TRBV7-8 combines with J gene TRBJ1-5; TRBD1 agrees at 7 bases. The CDR3 is 17 amino acids. CDR1 and CDR2 (germline): SGHVS, FQNEAQ. With 1 base clipped from V and 1 base from J, the junction kept 7 bases outside the gene matches. The CDR3 DNA follows: TGTGCCAGCAGCTTAGGGCAGGGGGTCAACAGCAATCAGCCCCAGCATTTT. Translated: CASSLGQGVNSNQPQHF.